This is a list of T cell receptor beta chains from one sample in a study of blood T cell repertoires in COVID-19. Repertoires were generated with immunoSEQ multiplex PCR, while TCRdb's copy carries only in-frame clones and drops some. This sample yields around 260,000 clones, of which approximately 88% are seen a single time; 0.94% belongs to the top ten. The sequenced sample was peripheral blood. The receptors were gathered from a woman in her thirties or forties who had recovered from COVID-19. Both conserved end residues are part of each CDR3. D genes are given only for firm matches. A row's size may be missing; if present it is once, few, many or a size class.

-	TRBJ1-1	TRBV20-1	-	CSARGGHEAFF	TGCAGTGCTAGGGGGGGTCATGAAGCTTTCTTT
-	TRBJ1-2	TRBV29-1	-	CSVVRGVDYGYTF	TGCAGCGTTGTCCGGGGTGTCGACTATGGCTACACCTTC
TRBD1	TRBJ1-1	TRBV6-5	-	CASTPRTGNTEAFF	TGTGCCAGCACCCCCAGGACAGGAAACACTGAAGCTTTCTTT
TRBD2	TRBJ2-1	TRBV7-8	-	CASSLTSGRSNEQFF	TGTGCCAGCAGCTTAACTAGCGGGAGATCTAATGAGCAGTTCTTC
TRBD1	TRBJ1-2	TRBV7-9	-	CASSLGTGGGYTF	TGTGCCAGCAGCTTAGGAACAGGGGGCGGCTACACCTTC
TRBD2	TRBJ2-1	TRBV27	-	CASRAGGVNEQFF	TGTGCCAGCAGGGCGGGGGGCGTAAATGAGCAGTTCTTC
TRBD1	TRBJ1-2	TRBV6-6	-	CASSSPVTGENYGYTF	TGTGCCAGCAGTTCCCCCGTGACAGGGGAGAACTATGGCTACACCTTC
-	TRBJ1-3	TRBV7-9	-	CASSLGPQGGNTIYF	TGTGCCAGCAGCTTAGGTCCCCAGGGGGGAAACACCATATATTTT
-	TRBJ1-5	TRBV2	-	CASSRTMASNQPQHF	TGTGCCAGCAGTCGGACAATGGCGAGCAATCAGCCCCAGCATTTT
-	TRBJ2-7	TRBV4-1	-	CASSQGLPSYEQYF	TGCGCCAGCAGCCAAGGGCTTCCTTCCTACGAGCAGTACTTC
TRBD2	TRBJ2-5	TRBV19	-	CASSMAGDPSTKETQYF	TGTGCCAGTAGTATGGCGGGGGACCCCTCTACCAAAGAGACCCAGTACTTC
TRBD2	TRBJ2-1	TRBV7-3	-	CASSLGLADYNEQFF	TGTGCCAGCAGCCTAGGACTAGCGGATTACAATGAGCAGTTCTTC
TRBD1	TRBJ2-1	TRBV28	once	CASSAQGARANEQFF	TGTGCCAGCAGTGCTCAGGGGGCGAGGGCCAATGAGCAGTTCTTC
TRBD1	TRBJ2-3	TRBV7-2	once	CASSFWDRGVPDTQYF	TGTGCCAGCAGCTTCTGGGACAGGGGGGTTCCAGATACGCAGTATTTT
-	TRBJ1-2	TRBV19	-	CASRSGPGNYGYTF	TGTGCCAGTAGAAGCGGGCCAGGGAACTATGGCTACACCTTC